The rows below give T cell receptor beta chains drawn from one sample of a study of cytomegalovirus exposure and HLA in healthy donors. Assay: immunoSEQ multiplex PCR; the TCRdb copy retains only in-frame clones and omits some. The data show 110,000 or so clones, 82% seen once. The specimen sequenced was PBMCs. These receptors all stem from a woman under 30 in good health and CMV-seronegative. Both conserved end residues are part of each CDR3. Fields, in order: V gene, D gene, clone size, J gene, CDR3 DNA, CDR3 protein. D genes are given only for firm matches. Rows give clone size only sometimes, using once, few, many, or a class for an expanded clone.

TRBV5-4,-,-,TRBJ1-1,TGTGCCAGCAGCTTCCAGGGGCGGGTCACTGAAGCTTTCTTT,CASSFQGRVTEAFF
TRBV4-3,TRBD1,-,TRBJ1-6,TGCGCCAGCAGCCAAGAAGTAGGTGTCGGACAGGGGTATAATTCACCCCTCCACTTT,CASSQEVGVGQGYNSPLHF
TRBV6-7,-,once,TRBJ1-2,TGTGCCAGCAGTTACTCTGAAGGTGAGACTAAAACTGGCTACACCTTC,CASSYSEGETKTGYTF
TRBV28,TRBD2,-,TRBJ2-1,TGTGCCAGCAGTTTGGGTAGCGGGGTGGCTAATGAGCAGTTCTTC,CASSLGSGVANEQFF
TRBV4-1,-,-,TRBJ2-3,TGCGCCAGCAGCCAAGAGGCTAGGAGCACAGATACGCAGTATTTT,CASSQEARSTDTQYF
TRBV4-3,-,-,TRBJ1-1,TGCGCCAGCAGCCAAGGCCAGATGAACACTGAAGCTTTCTTT,CASSQGQMNTEAFF
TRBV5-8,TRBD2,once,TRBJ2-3,TGTGCCAGCAGCTTGGGTCCGGGACTAGCGCCGACAGATACGCAGTATTTT,CASSLGPGLAPTDTQYF
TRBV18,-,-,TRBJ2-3,TGTGCCAGCTCACCAGACCAGGTCACAGATACGCAGTATTTT,CASSPDQVTDTQYF
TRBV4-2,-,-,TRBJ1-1,TGTGCCAGCAGCCTTATGATTGGCGGGCCTGAAGCTTTCTTT,CASSLMIGGPEAFF
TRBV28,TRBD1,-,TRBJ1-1,TGTGCCAGCAGTCCCCGGGACAGGGATTACCACACTGAAGCTTTCTTT,CASSPRDRDYHTEAFF
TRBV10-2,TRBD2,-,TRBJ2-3,TGCGCCAGCAGGGTAGCGGGGGGAAAAGATACGCAGTATTTT,CASRVAGGKDTQYF
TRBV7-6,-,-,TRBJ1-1,TGTGCCATACGAAACGGGAACACTGAAGCTTTCTTT,CAIRNGNTEAFF
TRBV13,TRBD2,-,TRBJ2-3,TGTGCCAGCAGCCCCACAATCGGACTAGCCATCCCAGATACGCAGTATTTT,CASSPTIGLAIPDTQYF
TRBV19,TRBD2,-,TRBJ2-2,TGTGCCACCGCCCTAGCGGGGGCGAACACCGGGGAGCTGTTTTTT,CATALAGANTGELFF
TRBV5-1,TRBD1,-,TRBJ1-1,TGCGCCAGCAGCCGAGACAGGGGGCTGGGGGGTGTTGTTACTGAAGCTTTCTTT,CASSRDRGLGGVVTEAFF
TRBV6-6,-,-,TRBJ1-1,TGTGCCAGCAGCCTCCCGCGGGGGGGGAACACTGAAGCTTTCTTT,CASSLPRGGNTEAFF
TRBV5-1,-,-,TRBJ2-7,TGCGCCAGCAGCGCTTGGGGGGACTCCTACGAGCAGTACTTC,CASSAWGDSYEQYF
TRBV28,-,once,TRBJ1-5,TGTGCCAGCAGTTTAGTACAGATGAATAGCAATCAGCCCCAGCATTTT,CASSLVQMNSNQPQHF
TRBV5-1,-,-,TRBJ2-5,TGCGCCAGCAGCTTGGCGGCGAGGGAGACCCAGTACTTC,CASSLAARETQYF
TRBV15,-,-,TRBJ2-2,TGTGCCACCAGCAGAGAGGGTGACAAATCGAACACCGGGGAGCTGTTTTTT,CATSREGDKSNTGELFF
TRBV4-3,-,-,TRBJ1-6,TGCGCCAGCAGCCAAGATCCCGGGAGCTCCTATAATTCACCCCTCCACTTT,CASSQDPGSSYNSPLHF
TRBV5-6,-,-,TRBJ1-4,TGTGCCAGCAGCTTGGCAGGGGCTAATGAAAAACTGTTTTTT,CASSLAGANEKLFF
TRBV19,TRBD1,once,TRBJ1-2,TGTGCCAGTAGTATCGCACGGACAGGCGGCGGCTACACCTTC,CASSIARTGGGYTF
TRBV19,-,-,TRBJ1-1,TGTGCCAGTAGGACCCGGGATTGGGACACTGAAGCTTTCTTT,CASRTRDWDTEAFF
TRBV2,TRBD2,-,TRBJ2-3,TGTGCCAGCAGTGAAGTTGGTAGCGGGAGTTCAGATACGCAGTATTTT,CASSEVGSGSSDTQYF
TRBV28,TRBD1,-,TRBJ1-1,TGTGCCAGCAGTTCACAGGGGATGAACACTGAAGCTTTCTTT,CASSSQGMNTEAFF
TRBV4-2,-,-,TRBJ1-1,TGTGCCAGCAGACTCGCACTAGGCACTGAAGCTTTCTTT,CASRLALGTEAFF
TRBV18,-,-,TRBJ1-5,TGTGCCAGCTCAATTGCCCATGTTCCCGGTCAGCCCCAGCATTTT,CASSIAHVPGQPQHF
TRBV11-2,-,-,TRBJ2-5,TGTGCCAGCTCCCTCAGGGAGACCCAGTACTTC,CASSLRETQYF
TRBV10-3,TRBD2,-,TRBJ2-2,TGTGCCATCGGGGGAGGGACCGGGGAGCTGTTTTTT,CAIGGGTGELFF
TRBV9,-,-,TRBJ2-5,TGTGCCAGCAGCGTGACAGGAGACCAAGAGACCCAGTACTTC,CASSVTGDQETQYF
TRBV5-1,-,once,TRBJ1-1,TGCGCCAGCAGCTTGGCGGGGGGGCATACTGAAGCTTTCTTT,CASSLAGGHTEAFF
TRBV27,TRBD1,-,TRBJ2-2,TGTGCCAGCGGTGAGGGACAGGGGAACACCGGGGAGCTGTTTTTT,CASGEGQGNTGELFF
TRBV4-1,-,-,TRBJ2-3,TGCGCCAGCAGCCAAGATAGAAGAGACTTTCAGTATTTT,CASSQDRRDFQYF